This paragraph covers one TCR beta chain sequence. Its antigen is still unknown. These data are taken from a study of CD8+ T cells in alopecia areata. Study-level information: Patients in the treated group were given tofacitinib by mouth, 5 to 10 mg twice a day. Tofacitinib ran 6 to 18 months, followed by 6 months off drug.

The sample's treatment: oral pan-JAK inhibitor, 5-10 mg twice daily. Reverse transcribed after extraction, RNA yielded cDNA as the sequencing template. TCRdb's table, derived via immunoSEQ multiplex PCR, lists solely in-frame clones and lacks some. The sample has nearly 110,000 clones; 84% are singletons. CDR1 SGHRS and CDR2 YFSETQ come from the germline V gene. The junction had 18 bases not matched to a gene; V was cut back by 3 bases and J by 9 bases. This CDR3 region has 18 residues. Study-wide points: Association of baseline CD8+ expansion with response is uncertain owing to one nonresponder. A great number of expanded lesional clones endured in scalp and blood during tofacitinib.

V gene TRBV5-1 combines with J gene TRBJ2-2, with TRBD2 identical over 9 bases. The sequenced sample was CD8+ T cells sorted from blood, obtained at week 24, from a patient treated with tofacitinib. This TCR came from a human donor with alopecia areata. The CDR3 DNA reads as TGCGCCAGCAGCTGCAACGAAGAGAGCGGGGGGATCATACGGGAGCTGTTTTTT. Translated, it gives CASSCNEESGGIIRELFF.